The 25 T cell receptor beta chains listed next were all sequenced from one sample in a study of blood T cell repertoires in COVID-19 (dated by TCRdb to 2018 to 2020). Library preparation was by the immunoSEQ multiplex PCR assay. The table was pulled from immuneACCESS by TCRdb, which kept in-frame rearrangements only. Such tables lose some clones; where checked, under half of the loss comes from unresolved V genes, and the rest has no known cause. A total of about 59,000 clones appear in this sample, over 75% of them only once. The ten top clones hold 15% to 20% of the sample. The source material was peripheral blood. The receptors were gathered from an elderly man with acute or convalescent COVID-19.

The chain employs TRBV3-1 (or the pseudogene TRBV3-2) and TRBJ1-5; 10 nucleotides align to TRBD1. Germline V gene sequence: CDR1 LGHDT, CDR2 YNNKEL (reference sequence). The CDR3 loop spans 16 amino acids. V dropped 3 bases and J dropped 5; count of bases not matched to a gene: 7. The CDR3 sequence: CASSHGDRGRDQPQHF. The CDR3 nucleotides are TGTGCCAGCAGCCACGGGGACAGGGGAAGGGATCAGCCCCAGCATTTT.

On this clone: A read error may produce the germline difference seen at one junction end. The V gene is TRBV7-7, the J gene TRBJ2-5; 8 bases map to TRBD2. Germline V lookup: CDR1 SSHAT, CDR2 FNYEAQ (reference sequence). This CDR3 has 16 residues. In DNA, the CDR3 is TGTGCTAGCAGCTTAGGGTTAGCGGGAAACCAAGAGACCCAGTACTTC. Its protein product is CASSLGLAGNQETQYF.

The V and J genes are TRBV3-1 (or the pseudogene TRBV3-2) and TRBJ1-6; 7 bases are a match to TRBD1. J lost 6 bases, V lost 4 bases, and 6 bases had no gene match. The germline V gene has CDR1 LGHDT and CDR2 YNNKEL (reference sequence). This CDR3 spans 15 amino acids. The CDR3 is CASSRQGWSNSPLHF. CDR3 nucleotide sequence: TGTGCCAGCAGCCGACAGGGATGGAGTAATTCACCCCTCCACTTT.

V and J are TRBV7-2 and TRBJ2-5, with 8 nucleotides matching TRBD1. The V gene end was trimmed by 5 bases and the J gene end by 2 bases; junction bases not matched to a gene: 4. Germline V CDR1 and CDR2: SGHTA, FQGNSA. CDR3 size: 14 residues. The CDR3 DNA reads as TGTGCCAGCAGCCAAAACAGGGGGCAAGAGACCCAGTACTTC. It codes for CASSQNRGQETQYF.

The rearrangement links TRBV5-1 to TRBJ2-1; 11 bases map to TRBD2. Germline lookup yields CDR1 SGHRS and CDR2 YFSETQ. CDR3 length equals 14 residues. Losses at the gene ends were 4 bases for V and 7 bases for J; bases not matched to a gene: 4. Here the CDR3 DNA reads TGCGCCAGCAGCCAGGGACTAGCGGCTAATGAGCAGTTCTTC. It codes for CASSQGLAANEQFF. Based on the CDR3 plus reference TRBV5-1 and TRBJ2-1, the full variable domain is KAGVTQTPRYLIKTRGQQVTLSCSPISGHRSVSWYQQTPGQGLQFLFEYFSETQRNKGNFPGRFSGRQFSNSRSEMNVSTLELGDSALYLCASSQGLAANEQFFGPGTRLTVL.

This sequence joins TRBV9 and TRBJ1-1; a possible D gene is TRBD1 (5 bases). The CDR3 has 15 residues. With 0 bases removed from V and 0 bases from J, the gap between germline ends came to 9 bases. In germline, CDR1 is SGDLS, CDR2 YYNGEE. CDR3 sequence: CASSVAGSMNTEAFF. In nucleotides, the CDR3 is TGTGCCAGCAGCGTAGCAGGGTCCATGAACACTGAAGCTTTCTTT. The full variable domain, completed using reference TRBV9 and TRBJ1-1, is DSGVTQTPKHLITATGQRVTLRCSPRSGDLSVYWYQQSLDQGLQFLIQYYNGEERAKGNILERFSAQQFPDLHSELNLSSLELGDSALYFCASSVAGSMNTEAFFGQGTRLTVV.

The chain uses TRBV5-1 and TRBJ2-2; D gene ambiguous. This CDR3 is built from 14 residues. Deletions cut 1 base from V and 1 base from J, with 5 bases between. Germline V CDR1 and CDR2: SGHRS, YFSETQ. The CDR3 bases are TGCGCCAGCAGCTTGAACAGGAACACCGGGGAGCTGTTTTTT. Its translation: CASSLNRNTGELFF.

This clone has a handful of counts. The V gene is TRBV5-4, the J gene TRBJ1-6, with D possibly being TRBD1 (5 bases). CDR3 length equals 16 residues. Trimming stripped 5 bases from V and 5 bases from J, with 17 bases between. From germline, CDR1 is SGHNT and CDR2 YYREEE (reference sequence). The CDR3 sequence: CASRRDSWGHNSPLHF. The DNA for the CDR3 is TGTGCCAGCAGGCGGGACTCATGGGGTCATAATTCACCCCTCCACTTT.

This chain uses TRBV5-1 with TRBJ1-2; 9 bases agree with TRBD1. The CDR3 is made up of 12 amino acids. V lost 3 bases and J lost 10; bases outside the gene matches: 4. CDR1 is SGHRS, CDR2 YFSETQ, per germline. The DNA of the CDR3 is TGCGCCAGCAGCTCGGGACAGGGCGTCTACACCTTC. Its translation is CASSSGQGVYTF.

CDR3 sequence reads: CSASIRVGTEAFF. CDR3 sequence (DNA): TGCAGTGCTAGTATACGGGTTGGCACTGAAGCTTTCTTT. This rearrangement joins TRBV20-1 to TRBJ1-1; the D is unclear. CDR3 length: 13 residues. Germline V lookup: CDR1 DFQATT, CDR2 SNEGSKA (reference sequence). V lost 3 bases, J lost 4 bases, and 12 bases lay in between.

V usage is TRBV12-3 or TRBV12-4 and J usage is TRBJ1-1; 9 bases agree with TRBD1. There are 13 residues in the CDR3. Germline trimming cut 8 bases from V and 3 bases from J; bases unmatched to any gene: 4. The CDR3 DNA is TGTGCCAGCCGGAGACAGGGGGACACTGAAGCTTTCTTT. This translates into CASRRQGDTEAFF.

V and J are TRBV28 and TRBJ2-7, with 8 nucleotides matching TRBD2. Germline CDR1 MDHEN, CDR2 SYDVKM. J was trimmed by 4 bases and V by 5 bases; bases with no gene match: 7. The CDR3 length is 14 residues. The CDR3, as DNA: TGTGCCAGCAGTCCCGCACTAGCGGTATACGAGCAGTACTTC. Its translation: CASSPALAVYEQYF.

The V call is TRBV9, the J call TRBJ2-6; D ambiguous. V was clipped by 3 bases and J by 0 bases, with 7 bases between them. CDR1 and CDR2 from the germline V gene are SGDLS and YYNGEE. CDR3 length: 15 residues. DNA of the CDR3: TGTGCCAGCAGCGCGACTCCCTCTGGGGCCAACGTCCTGACTTTC. It yields the protein CASSATPSGANVLTF.

CDR3 DNA: TGTGCCAGCAGCCAAGATTGGGGCGGGACAGGGGAGAACATTCAGTACTTC. Translating gives CASSQDWGGTGENIQYF. The chain couples TRBV4-2 to TRBJ2-4; 10 bases match TRBD1. The CDR3 contains 17 residues. Germline CDR1 is LGHNA and CDR2 is YNFKEQ. The junction had 9 bases not matched to a gene; V was cut back by 0 bases and J by 7 bases.

This chain connects TRBV30 to TRBJ1-6; 7 bases fit TRBD1. Germline V gene data show CDR1 as GTSNPN and CDR2 as SVGIG (reference sequence). This CDR3 region has 13 residues. J gave up 5 bases and V 5 bases, and 3 bases lay outside the gene matches. The CDR3 is CAWRGTDNSPLHF. The CDR3 nucleotides read TGTGCCTGGCGCGGGACAGATAATTCACCCCTCCACTTT.

The CDR3 loop is CASSIRTDYGYTF. CDR3 in DNA: TGTGCCAGTAGTATAAGGACAGACTATGGCTACACCTTC. The rearrangement uses TRBV19 and TRBJ1-2; possible D gene TRBD1, 6 bases. V dropped 2 bases and J dropped 3 bases, with 7 bases sitting between them. The CDR3 has 13 residues. Per germline, CDR1 LNHDA and CDR2 SQIVND (reference sequence).

The chain combines TRBV5-1 with TRBJ1-1; a possible D gene is TRBD1 (5 bases). Germline lookup yields CDR1 SGHRS and CDR2 YFSETQ. CDR3 length equals 14 residues. V was shortened by 3 bases and J by 3 bases, with 12 bases between the two germline ends. This CDR3 is CASSYSGDDTEAFF. As DNA, the CDR3 is TGCGCCAGCAGCTACTCGGGGGACGACACTGAAGCTTTCTTT. The variable domain in full, completed from reference TRBV5-1 and TRBJ1-1, reads KAGVTQTPRYLIKTRGQQVTLSCSPISGHRSVSWYQQTPGQGLQFLFEYFSETQRNKGNFPGRFSGRQFSNSRSEMNVSTLELGDSALYLCASSYSGDDTEAFFGQGTRLTVV.

This clone was observed a single time. The chain links TRBV2 to TRBJ1-4, with a tentative D call TRBD1 (6 bases). The V gene's germline CDR1 is SNHLY and CDR2 FYNNEI. The CDR3 totals 17 residues. V was trimmed by 6 bases and J by 0 bases, leaving 17 bases between them. This CDR3 reads CASSPGRGMTTNEKLFF. The DNA of the CDR3 is TGTGCCAGCAGCCCGGGGAGGGGGATGACAACTAATGAAAAACTGTTTTTT.

This chain uses TRBV6-1 with TRBJ2-5; D remains unclear. Germline V CDR1 and CDR2: MNHNS, SASEGT. This CDR3 contains 15 residues. V was pared by 2 bases and J by 1 base, with 11 bases between. The chain's CDR3 is CASSELSFTQETQYF. The CDR3 DNA follows: TGTGCCAGCAGTGAATTGAGCTTTACCCAAGAGACCCAGTACTTC.

This rearrangement joins TRBV19 to TRBJ2-5, with 8 positions matching TRBD1. Trimming at V came to 10 bases and at J to 2 bases, leaving 12 bases not matched to a gene. This CDR3 has 15 amino acids. CDR1 is LNHDA and CDR2 is SQIVND in the germline V gene (reference sequence). The CDR3 DNA is TGTGCCACTCAAATGAGACAGGGGAATCAAGAGACCCAGTACTTC. Translated, it gives CATQMRQGNQETQYF.

V usage is TRBV18 and J usage is TRBJ2-7; D is possibly TRBD2 (5 bases). The germline V gene encodes CDR1 KGHSH and CDR2 LQKENI. Deletions cut 1 base from V and 0 bases from J, with 7 bases between. The CDR3 is made up of 14 amino acids. The chain's CDR3 is CASSPRRSSYEQYF. The CDR3 bases are TGTGCCAGCTCACCACGGAGGAGCTCCTACGAGCAGTACTTC.

To note about this clone: The same CDR3 also results from other DNA sequences found in this sample. V and J are TRBV7-8 and TRBJ1-1; unclear D gene. V gave up 5 bases and J gave up 5 bases, with 9 bases separating them. The CDR3 has 12 residues. Germline-derived CDR1 and CDR2 are SGHVS and FQNEAQ. CDR3 DNA sequence: TGTGCCAGCAGCCCTAGTGGGACTGAAGCTTTCTTT. Amino acids: CASSPSGTEAFF.

This rearrangement joins TRBV7-3 to TRBJ2-2; weak D call: TRBD2 (5 bases). CDR3 length equals 14 residues. Germline V gene data show CDR1 as SGHTA and CDR2 as FQGTGA. The germline V and J ends were trimmed by 4 bases and 6 bases, with 12 bases remaining between them. For the CDR3, the DNA is TGTGCCAGCAGCTCCCCGACGGGGTCCGGGGAGCTGTTTTTT. Translated, it gives CASSSPTGSGELFF.

The chain combines TRBV4-1 with TRBJ2-5; TRBD2 is a possible D gene (7 bases). The CDR3 is 15 amino acids. V was shortened by 1 base and J by 1 base, with 10 bases between the two germline ends. Germline values: CDR1 MGHRA, CDR2 YSYEKL. The CDR3 loop reads CASSQAGGFQETQYF. The DNA of the CDR3 is TGCGCCAGCAGCCAAGCGGGGGGCTTCCAAGAGACCCAGTACTTC.

The gene calls are TRBV29-1 and TRBJ2-5; 9 bases align to TRBD2. Trimming at V came to 3 bases and at J to 4 bases, leaving 3 bases not matched to a gene. This CDR3 region has 13 residues. Germline-derived CDR1 and CDR2 are SQVTM and ANQGSEA. The DNA of the CDR3 is TGCAGCGTTGACGGCGGGGGGGGAGAGACCCAGTACTTC. It is translated as CSVDGGGGETQYF.